These 5 T cell receptor beta chains originate from one sample sequenced in a study of shared clonotypes between healthy human individuals. Using immunoSEQ multiplex PCR, the repertoire was profiled, and TCRdb retains in-frame clones only, with some absent. The sample lists about 120,000 clones, over 65% seen once, with roughly 24% in the top ten. The sequenced material came from memory CD8+ T cells sorted from blood. As to subset: CD45RO+ cells pooled with CCR7-negative TemRA cells. Receptor source: a woman in her 30s in good health.

The CDR3, as DNA: TGTGCCAGTTGGCACGGAGAGCTGTTTTTT. Residues: CASWHGELFF. The chain carries TRBV19 and TRBJ2-2; D is unclear. The CDR3 sequence is 10 residues long. CDR1 LNHDA and CDR2 SQIVND come from the germline V gene (reference sequence). V lost 8 bases to trimming and J lost 11 bases, with 9 bases between them.

This chain links TRBV6-1 with TRBJ2-7; 11 bases agree with TRBD2. CDR3 length: 15 residues. V lost 6 bases to trimming and J lost 6 bases; unmatched junction nucleotides: 10. Germline values: CDR1 MNHNS, CDR2 SASEGT. CDR3 in amino acids: CASRGDTSGSLEQYF. Here the CDR3 DNA reads TGTGCCAGCAGGGGCGACACTAGCGGGAGTCTCGAGCAGTACTTC.

The chain combines TRBV15 with TRBJ2-1, with 12 bases lining up with TRBD2. The CDR3 spans 15 residues. Germline lookup yields CDR1 LNHNV and CDR2 YYDKDF (reference sequence). Germline trimming cut 8 bases from V and 8 bases from J; bases unmatched to any gene: 10. The CDR3 here is CATETGLAGLHEQFF. The CDR3 DNA sequence: TGTGCCACCGAGACGGGACTAGCGGGTTTACATGAGCAGTTCTTC.

The chain joins TRBV5-1 to TRBJ2-1; D possibly corresponds to TRBD1 (5 bases). CDR3 length: 14 amino acids. Per germline, CDR1 SGHRS and CDR2 YFSETQ. V was shortened by 0 bases and J by 6 bases, with 10 bases between the two germline ends. The CDR3 bases are TGCGCCAGCAGCTTGGAAGGGGCGGTCAATGAGCAGTTCTTC. Residues: CASSLEGAVNEQFF. Complete variable domain (other parts from reference TRBV5-1 and TRBJ2-1): KAGVTQTPRYLIKTRGQQVTLSCSPISGHRSVSWYQQTPGQGLQFLFEYFSETQRNKGNFPGRFSGRQFSNSRSEMNVSTLELGDSALYLCASSLEGAVNEQFFGPGTRLTVL.

The genes are TRBV7-2 and TRBJ1-3; 9 nucleotides agree with TRBD1. CDR1 is SGHTA, CDR2 FQGNSA, per germline. This CDR3 spans 14 amino acids. V shed 5 bases, J shed 8 bases, and the junction held 7 bases outside the gene matches. The CDR3 sequence: CASSRGQGRHTIYF. As DNA, the CDR3 is TGTGCCAGCAGCCGAGGACAGGGGAGGCACACCATATATTTT.